This TCR beta chain was recovered during a study of shared clonotypes between healthy human individuals. Overall study: Donors, aged 18 to 49, were a couple of women and three men.

Using immunoSEQ multiplex PCR, the repertoire was profiled, and TCRdb retains in-frame clones only, with some absent. The sample holds about 1.5 million clones, approximately 98% seen once. V lost 0 bases, J lost 1 base, and 6 bases stayed unmatched. There are 17 residues in the CDR3. CDR1 and CDR2 from the germline V gene are SGHRS and YFSETQ. CD4+ cell separation produced CD45RA+ naive and CD45RA-negative memory subsets. The TCR sequence derives from a man aged 25-45 years in good health. Specimen: naive CD4+ T cells sorted from blood. As for subset: CD45RA+ positively selected. The chain links TRBV5-1 to TRBJ2-3; 9 nucleotides align to TRBD2. CDR3 amino acids: CASSLDGLAGRTDTQYF. In nucleotides, the CDR3 is TGCGCCAGCAGCTTGGACGGGCTAGCGGGACGCACAGATACGCAGTATTTT.